This T cell receptor beta chain is from a study of cytomegalovirus exposure and HLA in healthy donors. General study points: Indistinguishable V segments such as TRBV6-2 and TRBV6-3 were excluded. TCR beta V- and J-gene trimming was later associated with a missense DCLRE1C variant.

All the people who gave samples were healthy bone marrow donors. The CDR3 sequence is 14 residues long. V shed 3 bases and J shed 9 bases, with 15 bases lying between them. CDR1 and CDR2 from the germline V gene are MDHEN and SYDVKM. The PCR made use of 60 Vbeta and 13 Jbeta primers. As handled by the study authors: Approximately 9.9 million of 80 million or so unique TCR beta chains were shared, per a later count. Clones were read by immunoSEQ multiplex PCR, and TCRdb kept only the in-frame ones, dropping some. D and trimming were read from the DNA, whereas the V and J calls and clone size are those reported in that table. Here the sample spans around 120,000 clones, under 80% being singletons. This clone was detected only a few times. Its specificity is unknown.

J is TRBJ1-3 and V is TRBV28; possible D gene TRBD1, 6 bases. The specimen sequenced was PBMCs. The receptor comes from a woman aged 45-65 years in good health and CMV-seropositive. This CDR3 is CASSFPTTGSTIYF. As DNA, the CDR3 is TGTGCCAGCAGTTTCCCCACCACAGGGAGCACCATATATTTT.